A single sample is the source of the 10 T cell receptor beta chains below, sequenced in a study of T cells in Graves' hyperthyroidism and ophthalmopathy. Amplified regions were TCR beta CDR3 sequences from RNA transcripts. The HTBI primer set served for first-round RT-PCR of the TCR CDR3. TCRdb fed the multiplex PCR reads into MiXCR, producing one record per CDR3 protein. Of about 260,000 distinct CDR3 sequences in the sample, about 17% were seen once. The specimen was blood. Source of these receptors: a woman younger than 30 with Graves' ophthalmopathy.

This clonotype was recorded at least ten times. This chain uses TRBV5-8 with TRBJ1-1; D is unresolved. V lost 3 bases and J 1 base, leaving 7 bases between the germline ends. Germline V gives CDR1 SGHTS, CDR2 YDEGEE. This CDR3 contains 13 residues. The CDR3: CASSWPGNTEAFF. Here the CDR3 DNA reads TGTGCCAGCAGCTGGCCAGGGAACACTGAAGCTTTCTTT.

V is TRBV9 and J is TRBJ2-2; D gene unclear. The CDR3 runs 15 residues. Germline V lookup: CDR1 SGDLS, CDR2 YYNGEE. V lost 5 bases, J lost 3 bases, and 14 bases lay in between. The CDR3, as DNA: TGTGCCAGCAGGTACGGACGGGCGGACACCGGGGAGCTGTTTTTT. It yields the protein CASRYGRADTGELFF.

This clonotype was observed many times. The chain combines TRBV5-8 with TRBJ2-5; D is ambiguous. Trimming took 0 bases from V and 6 from J, leaving 18 bases between them. Germline CDR1 SGHTS, CDR2 YDEGEE. The CDR3 is 16 residues long. The CDR3 loop is CASSLALGGSSQTQYF. CDR3 nucleotide sequence: TGTGCCAGCAGCTTGGCCCTGGGCGGATCCTCTCAGACCCAGTACTTC. Complete variable domain (other parts from reference TRBV5-8 and TRBJ2-5): EAGVTQSPTHLIKTRGQQATLRCSPISGHTSVYWYQQALGLGLQFLLWYDEGEERNRGNFPPRFSGRQFPNYSSELNVNALELEDSALYLCASSLALGGSSQTQYFGPGTRLLVL.

This clonotype was detected many times. This rearrangement joins TRBV28 to TRBJ1-2; D gene uncertain. The germline V gene has CDR1 MDHEN and CDR2 SYDVKM. V shed 4 bases and J shed 4 bases, with 16 bases lying between them. CDR3 size: 15 residues. The CDR3 nucleotides are TGTGCCAGCAGTTCCACTCTAGCCCCGAGCTATGGCTACACCTTC. Amino acids: CASSSTLAPSYGYTF.

This clonotype has ten or more counts. J is TRBJ1-2 and V is TRBV29-1, with 7 bases identical to TRBD1. CDR3 length: 14 amino acids. The V gene end was trimmed by 4 bases and the J gene end by 8 bases; junction bases not matched to a gene: 13. Germline values: CDR1 SQVTM, CDR2 ANQGSEA. The CDR3 sequence is CSVAVDRALGGYTF. In DNA form, the CDR3 reads TGCAGCGTTGCAGTCGACAGGGCCCTAGGCGGCTACACCTTC.

This chain connects TRBV5-5 to TRBJ1-2; 9 bases map to TRBD1. J gave up 6 bases and V 4 bases, and 13 bases lay outside the gene matches. Germline V gene data show CDR1 as SGHKS and CDR2 as YYEKEE (reference sequence). This CDR3 region has 16 residues. The CDR3 DNA follows: TGTGCCAGCAGCGAATTACCGGGACAGGGCCCTGATGGCTACACCTTC. Protein: CASSELPGQGPDGYTF.

Ten or more counts support this clonotype. The rearrangement links TRBV27 to TRBJ1-5; D is ambiguous. This CDR3 contains 13 residues. V lost 0 bases and J lost 3, with 3 bases in between. Germline V gene data show CDR1 as MNHEY and CDR2 as SMNVEV (reference sequence). This CDR3 is CASSLSLNQPQHF. The CDR3 DNA follows: TGTGCCAGCAGTTTATCCCTCAATCAGCCCCAGCATTTT.

The table lists this clonotype with many counts. Here the CDR3 reads CASSLGGSDTQYF. The CDR3 nucleotides read TGTGCCAGCAGCTTGGGGGGGTCAGATACGCAGTATTTT. The chain is built from TRBV5-8 and TRBJ2-3; D may be TRBD1 or TRBD2 (5 bases each). V lost 0 bases to trimming and J lost 4 bases, with 6 bases between them. Germline V CDR1 and CDR2: SGHTS, YDEGEE. CDR3 length: 13 residues.

In its sample, this clonotype was seen many times. V gene TRBV20-1 combines with J gene TRBJ2-2; D remains unclear. The CDR3 totals 14 residues. Trimming left V 3 bases short and J 1 base short, with 9 bases between. Germline V lookup: CDR1 DFQATT, CDR2 SNEGSKA (reference sequence). CDR3 sequence (DNA): TGCAGTGCTAGGACGGAAGAGAACACCGGGGAGCTGTTTTTT. Its protein product is CSARTEENTGELFF.

This clonotype showed up many times. The V gene is TRBV7-9, the J gene TRBJ2-7, with a weak D call TRBD1 (6 bases). The length of the CDR3 is 15 residues. V was pared by 5 bases and J by 4 bases, with 18 bases between. Germline CDR1 is SEHNR and CDR2 is FQNEAQ (reference sequence). The CDR3 bases are TGTGCCAGCAGCCCAGACAGGCTGTTGGTGTACGAGCAGTACTTC. Protein product: CASSPDRLLVYEQYF.